The 29 T cell receptor beta chains given below trace back to one sample, sequenced in a study of CD8 T cells in ankylosing spondylitis. A single record per CDR3 protein comes from TCRdb applying MiXCR to the 5' RACE reads. Of roughly 86,000 distinct CDR3 sequences in the sample, about 8.8% were seen once. The sequenced sample consisted of blood, either unsorted or a sorted T cell fraction (not recorded which). These receptors were taken from a male donor with ankylosing spondylitis or in good health (not recorded which).

This clonotype was recorded at least ten times. The chain carries TRBV29-1 and TRBJ1-1; D is unclear. The CDR3 has 10 residues. Trimming cost V 5 bases and J 0 bases, with 1 base left between them. CDR1 and CDR2 from the germline V gene are SQVTM and ANQGSEA. In nucleotides, the CDR3 is TGCAGCGTTATGAACACTGAAGCTTTCTTT. Translating it yields CSVMNTEAFF. The full variable domain, its missing parts supplied by reference TRBV29-1 and TRBJ1-1, is SAVISQKPSRDICQRGTSLTIQCQVDSQVTMMFWYRQQPGQSLTLIATANQGSEATYESGFVIDKFPISRPNLTFSTLTVSNMSPEDSSIYLCSVMNTEAFFGQGTRLTVV.

This sequence joins TRBV3-1 and TRBJ2-1; perhaps TRBD1 as D (5 bases). Between the trimmed V and J ends, which lost 11 bases and 1 base, there was a span of 27 bases. The CDR3 is 18 amino acids. Per the germline V gene, CDR1 is LGHDT and CDR2 is YNNKEL (reference sequence). This chain's CDR3 is CACCQGPLYSWSYNEQFF. CDR3 bases: TGTGCCTGCTGCCAGGGCCCTCTCTACAGCTGGTCCTACAATGAGCAGTTCTTC.

This clonotype was seen ten or more times. The rearrangement links TRBV5-1 to TRBJ2-5; D is ambiguous. V gave up 4 bases and J gave up 1 base, with 2 bases separating them. Germline V CDR1 and CDR2: SGHRS, YFSETQ. This CDR3 is 11 amino acids long. DNA for the CDR3: TGCGCCAGCAGCCGCCAAGAGACCCAGTACTTC. Translation: CASSRQETQYF.

This clonotype has just a few counts. The chain is built from TRBV20-1 and TRBJ2-1, with 11 positions matching TRBD2. The CDR3 extends over 19 amino acids. The V gene's germline CDR1 is DFQATT and CDR2 SNEGSKA (reference sequence). The V and J ends lost 1 base and 0 bases, in that order; junction bases with no gene match: 11. The CDR3 DNA follows: TGCAGTGCTAGAGGGCTAGCGGGGGGTCCCCTGAGCTCCTACAATGAGCAGTTCTTC. As protein: CSARGLAGGPLSSYNEQFF.

This clonotype was found many times. The chain links TRBV13 to TRBJ1-4; 7 bases fit TRBD1. This CDR3 region has 23 residues. V was pared by 5 bases and J by 5 bases, with 32 bases of the junction left unmatched. Germline CDR1 and CDR2: PRHDT and FYEKMQ (reference sequence). The CDR3 DNA reads TGTGCCAGCAGCCCGGACCCCGGGTCCTGGCGGACAGGCCCAATGACAGGAAATGAAAAACTGTTTTTT. Its protein product is CASSPDPGSWRTGPMTGNEKLFF.

A note on this clonotype: A much larger clone sits a single nucleotide away, making a read error possible. The chain couples TRBV29-1 to TRBJ2-7; D uncertain. The CDR3 is 11 amino acids. Germline V gene sequence: CDR1 SQVTM, CDR2 ANQGSEA. The CDR3 loop reads CSGTDSYEQCF. The CDR3 nucleotides read TGCAGCGGCACAGATTCCTACGAGCAGTGCTTC.

In its sample, this clonotype was seen many times. As DNA, the CDR3 is TGTGCCAGCAGCTTACCAGAAGAGACCCAGTACTTC. Protein: CASSLPEETQYF. The V call is TRBV11-2, the J call TRBJ2-5, with unresolved D. Germline lookup yields CDR1 SGHAT and CDR2 FQNNGV. V lost 2 bases, J lost 3 bases, and 4 bases lay in between. CDR3 length: 12 residues.

Many counts were recorded for this clonotype. The rearrangement joins TRBV28 to TRBJ2-3; D possibly corresponds to TRBD2 (6 bases). The CDR3 covers 15 residues. The germline V gene encodes CDR1 MDHEN and CDR2 SYDVKM. V was shortened by 7 bases and J by 0 bases, with 14 bases between the two germline ends. CDR3 coding DNA: TGTGCCAGCACCAAGCGGCGGGGTAGCACAGATACGCAGTATTTT. Its protein is CASTKRRGSTDTQYF.

The chain joins TRBV28 to TRBJ2-5, with a weak D call TRBD1 (5 bases). V was cut by 3 bases and J by 2 bases, with 10 bases left in between. Germline CDR1 reads MDHEN; CDR2 reads SYDVKM. The CDR3 runs 14 residues. CDR3 region: CASSFDRSQETQYF. CDR3 bases: TGTGCCAGCAGTTTTGACAGATCACAAGAGACCCAGTACTTC.

This clonotype was counted many times. The chain links TRBV5-1 to TRBJ2-2, with D perhaps TRBD1 (5 bases). V lost 0 bases, J lost 0 bases, and 9 bases lay in between. Germline assignment: CDR1 SGHRS and CDR2 YFSETQ. This CDR3 is 16 amino acids long. CDR3 coding DNA: TGCGCCAGCAGCTTGGCCCGACAGCCGAACACCGGGGAGCTGTTTTTT. Translated, it gives CASSLARQPNTGELFF.

This chain links TRBV5-6 with TRBJ2-3; 8 bases map to TRBD2. Germline CDR1 reads SGHDT; CDR2 reads YYEEEE. V lost 0 bases to trimming and J lost 1 base; unmatched junction nucleotides: 7. CDR3 length equals 17 residues. The chain's CDR3 is CASSLGVRGVRTDTQYF. CDR3 sequence (DNA): TGTGCCAGCAGCTTGGGGGTGCGGGGGGTGCGCACAGATACGCAGTATTTT.

This clonotype was seen repeatedly, ten times or more. V and J are TRBV5-1 and TRBJ2-6, with D perhaps TRBD1 or TRBD2 (6 bases each). V was pared by 6 bases and J by 4 bases, with 11 bases between. Germline V lookup: CDR1 SGHRS, CDR2 YFSETQ. This CDR3 is 14 amino acids long. CDR3 loop: CASNPGAGANVLTF. DNA for the CDR3: TGCGCCAGCAATCCGGGGGCCGGGGCCAACGTCCTGACTTTC. Looking up the rest from reference TRBV5-1 and TRBJ2-6 gives the full variable domain: KAGVTQTPRYLIKTRGQQVTLSCSPISGHRSVSWYQQTPGQGLQFLFEYFSETQRNKGNFPGRFSGRQFSNSRSEMNVSTLELGDSALYLCASNPGAGANVLTFGAGSRLTVL.

This clonotype was observed a few times. The rearrangement links TRBV12-3 or TRBV12-4 to TRBJ1-1; D gene uncertain. This CDR3 has 15 residues. V gave up 1 base and J gave up 1 base, with 10 bases separating them. The CDR3 DNA is TGTGCCAGCAGTTTAGGGCCCGCGGGGAACACTGAAGCTTTCTTT. The encoded protein is CASSLGPAGNTEAFF.

At least ten counts were recorded for this clonotype. This chain uses TRBV27 with TRBJ1-5, with D unresolved. This CDR3 contains 15 residues. Trimming stripped 3 bases from V and 0 bases from J, with 9 bases between. Germline V gene sequence: CDR1 MNHEY, CDR2 SMNVEV (reference sequence). The CDR3 region is CASSFGPYSNQPQHF. The CDR3 DNA sequence: TGTGCCAGCAGTTTTGGGCCTTATAGCAATCAGCCCCAGCATTTT.

This clonotype was observed many times. The V call is TRBV5-1, the J call TRBJ2-1; tentative D call: TRBD2 (5 bases). Germline V gene sequence: CDR1 SGHRS, CDR2 YFSETQ. Trimming removed 1 base at V and 4 bases at J, with 6 bases between. The CDR3 contains 13 residues. As DNA, the CDR3 is TGCGCCAGCAGCTTGTCGGGATACAATGAGCAGTTCTTC. Translation: CASSLSGYNEQFF. The whole variable domain, filled in from reference TRBV5-1 and TRBJ2-1, reads KAGVTQTPRYLIKTRGQQVTLSCSPISGHRSVSWYQQTPGQGLQFLFEYFSETQRNKGNFPGRFSGRQFSNSRSEMNVSTLELGDSALYLCASSLSGYNEQFFGPGTRLTVL.

This clonotype was observed a handful of times. V usage is TRBV30 and J usage is TRBJ2-1, with D unclear. CDR3 length equals 13 residues. Germline-derived CDR1 and CDR2 are GTSNPN and SVGIG (reference sequence). Trimming removed 0 bases from V and 4 bases from J, with 7 bases in between. For the CDR3, the DNA is TGTGCCTGGAGTGTATTTCTTTACAATGAGCAGTTCTTC. This translates into CAWSVFLYNEQFF. The variable domain in full, with the rest retrieved from reference TRBV30 and TRBJ2-1, is SQTIHQWPATLVQPVGSPLSLECTVEGTSNPNLYWYRQAAGRGLQLLFYSVGIGQISSEVPQNLSASRPQDRQFILSSKKLLLSDSGFYLCAWSVFLYNEQFFGPGTRLTVL.

This clonotype was observed many times. The V and J genes are TRBV28 and TRBJ2-1; D is uncertain. Germline assignment: CDR1 MDHEN and CDR2 SYDVKM. With 11 bases removed from V and 0 bases from J, the gap between germline ends came to 14 bases. The CDR3 is made up of 14 amino acids. Written as DNA, the CDR3 is TGTGCCGTGATCGGGCATTCCTCCTACAATGAGCAGTTCTTC. This codes for CAVIGHSSYNEQFF.

The gene calls are TRBV13 and TRBJ2-7; 7 bases match TRBD1. Germline trimming cut 5 bases from V and 5 bases from J; bases unmatched to any gene: 6. The CDR3 runs 13 residues. Germline CDR1 reads PRHDT; CDR2 reads FYEKMQ (reference sequence). Here the CDR3 DNA reads TGTGCCAGCAGCATCTCCAGGGGGAACGAGCAGTACTTC. It is translated as CASSISRGNEQYF.

CDR3: CATSRGLRTDQETQYF. CDR3 DNA: TGTGCCACCAGCAGAGGGCTCAGGACAGACCAAGAGACCCAGTACTTC. The chain carries TRBV15 and TRBJ2-5; a weak D match, TRBD1 (6 bases). Germline CDR1 LNHNV, CDR2 YYDKDF (reference sequence). V gave up 1 base and J gave up 0 bases, with 12 bases separating them. This CDR3 spans 16 amino acids.

This sequence joins TRBV5-1 and TRBJ2-1; TRBD2 agrees at 11 bases. The germline V gene encodes CDR1 SGHRS and CDR2 YFSETQ. After removal of 1 base from V and 0 bases from J, the junction contained 6 bases not matched to a gene. This CDR3 has 18 amino acids. The CDR3 nucleotides are TGCGCCAGCAGCTTGCGTAGCGGGGGGGCCTACTCCTACAATGAGCAGTTCTTC. Amino acid sequence: CASSLRSGGAYSYNEQFF.

The table lists this clonotype with many counts. V usage is TRBV10-3 and J usage is TRBJ2-5; TRBD1 matches at 11 bases. With 4 bases clipped from V and 5 bases from J, the junction kept 9 bases outside the gene matches. The CDR3 consists of 16 residues. From germline, CDR1 is ENHRY and CDR2 SYGVKD. The CDR3 DNA reads as TGTGCCATCAGTGCTCTAGGACAGGGGGCCGGGGAGACCCAGTACTTC. This codes for CAISALGQGAGETQYF.

Many counts were recorded for this clonotype. J is TRBJ2-3 and V is TRBV5-1, with D perhaps matching TRBD1 or TRBD2 (5 bases each). The CDR3 is 17 amino acids. The germline gives CDR1 SGHRS, CDR2 YFSETQ. V was pared by 4 bases and J by 3 bases, with 21 bases between. The CDR3 DNA follows: TGCGCCAGCAGCGGGACGGGTCTCGAGGCGGGTACAGATACGCAGTATTTT. Its translation is CASSGTGLEAGTDTQYF.

This clonotype was detected a few times. The chain recombines TRBV7-6 with TRBJ2-2; D uncertain. The CDR3 contains 16 residues. The V gene lost 0 bases and the J gene lost 1 base, with 9 bases spanning the gap. CDR1 is SGHVS and CDR2 is FNYEAQ in the germline V gene. The chain's CDR3 is CASSLAGSQNTGELFF. CDR3 DNA: TGTGCCAGCAGCTTAGCCGGCAGCCAGAACACCGGGGAGCTGTTTTTT.

This clonotype came up a few times. The chain combines TRBV29-1 with TRBJ2-5, with D possibly being TRBD2 (5 bases). The V gene lost 7 bases and the J gene lost 3 bases, with 6 bases spanning the gap. The CDR3 extends over 10 amino acids. CDR1 is SQVTM, CDR2 ANQGSEA, per germline. CDR3 bases: TGCAGCGGGACTGAAGAGACCCAGTACTTC. Protein: CSGTEETQYF.

At least ten counts were recorded for this clonotype. The chain has TRBV20-1 and TRBJ1-5; D is perhaps TRBD1 (6 bases). The V gene's germline CDR1 is DFQATT and CDR2 SNEGSKA (reference sequence). V shed 4 bases and J shed 0 bases, with 13 bases lying between them. CDR3 length: 15 residues. CDR3 sequence (DNA): TGCAGTGCTAAAAAAGGGGGGTATAGCAATCAGCCCCAGCATTTT. This codes for CSAKKGGYSNQPQHF.

On this clonotype: The junction and the germline gene differ at one end; a read error may be behind it. V is TRBV7-3 and J is TRBJ1-3; 7 bases map to TRBD1. The CDR3 is 17 amino acids. Per the germline V gene, CDR1 is SGHTA and CDR2 is FQGTGA. In DNA, the CDR3 is TGTGCCAACAGCGCTAGTCCAGGGGGGCTCTCTGGAAACACCATATATTTT. Translating gives CANSASPGGLSGNTIYF.

This clonotype was found many times. For the CDR3, the DNA is TGCAGTGCGCTTAAACCGGGACAGGGCTTGGATACGCAGTATTTT. Residues: CSALKPGQGLDTQYF. This sequence joins TRBV20-1 and TRBJ2-3; 9 positions agree with TRBD1. The trim removed 6 bases at V and 6 bases at J, leaving 13 bases unmatched. This CDR3 has 15 amino acids. Germline CDR1 is DFQATT and CDR2 is SNEGSKA (reference sequence).

This clonotype was detected many times. The rearrangement uses TRBV7-3 and TRBJ1-5, with a possible D match to TRBD1 (5 bases). The CDR3 has 13 amino acids. Germline V lookup: CDR1 SGHTA, CDR2 FQGTGA. Trimming cost V 1 base and J 7 bases, with 8 bases left between them. Written as DNA, the CDR3 is TGTGCCAGCAGCTTAAACTCAGGGCAGCCCCAGCATTTT. Translation gives CASSLNSGQPQHF.

This clonotype was found many times. The chain combines TRBV3-1 with TRBJ1-2, with D hard to call. The germline V gene has CDR1 LGHDT and CDR2 YNNKEL (reference sequence). The CDR3 totals 16 residues. The V end was cut by 3 bases, the J end by 4 bases, with 18 bases between. The CDR3 loop reads CASSHRETATFYGYTF. CDR3 nucleotide sequence: TGTGCCAGCAGCCACCGAGAAACAGCCACCTTCTATGGCTACACCTTC.